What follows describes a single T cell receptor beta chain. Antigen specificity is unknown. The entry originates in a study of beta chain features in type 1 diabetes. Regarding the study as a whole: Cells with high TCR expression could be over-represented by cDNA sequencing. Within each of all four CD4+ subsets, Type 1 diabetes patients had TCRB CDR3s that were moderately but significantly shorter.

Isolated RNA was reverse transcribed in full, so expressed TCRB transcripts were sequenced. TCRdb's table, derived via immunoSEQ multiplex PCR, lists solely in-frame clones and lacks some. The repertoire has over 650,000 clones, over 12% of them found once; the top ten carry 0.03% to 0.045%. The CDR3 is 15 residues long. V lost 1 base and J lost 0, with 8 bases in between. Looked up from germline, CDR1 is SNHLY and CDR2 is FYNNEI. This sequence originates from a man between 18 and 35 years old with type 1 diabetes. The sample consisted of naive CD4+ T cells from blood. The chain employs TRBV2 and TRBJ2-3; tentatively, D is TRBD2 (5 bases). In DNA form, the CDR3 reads TGTGCCAGCAGTGAAGAGGGAGCTAGCACAGATACGCAGTATTTT. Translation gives CASSEEGASTDTQYF.